This record concerns one TCR beta chain sequence. The data were obtained in a study of blood T cell repertoires in COVID-19. In the original workflow: Estimated nucleated cell counts came from reference gene primer amplification. The protocol was immunoSEQ multiplex PCR, while the TCRdb copy is restricted to in-frame clones and leaves out a portion. V, J and clone size are taken as reported in that table, and D and trimming were inferred from the DNA itself. The table includes 100,000 or so clones, around 89% detected once. The clonotype was recovered from a woman aged 80 or older with acute or convalescent COVID-19. Material for sequencing was peripheral blood.

The CDR3 reads CASSEHNEKLFF. CDR3 bases: TGTGCCAGCAGTGAACATAATGAAAAACTGTTTTTT. J is TRBJ1-4 and V is TRBV6-1; D is uncertain. In germline, CDR1 is MNHNS, CDR2 SASEGT. Deletions cut 2 bases from V and 4 bases from J, with 2 bases between. CDR3 length: 12 amino acids.